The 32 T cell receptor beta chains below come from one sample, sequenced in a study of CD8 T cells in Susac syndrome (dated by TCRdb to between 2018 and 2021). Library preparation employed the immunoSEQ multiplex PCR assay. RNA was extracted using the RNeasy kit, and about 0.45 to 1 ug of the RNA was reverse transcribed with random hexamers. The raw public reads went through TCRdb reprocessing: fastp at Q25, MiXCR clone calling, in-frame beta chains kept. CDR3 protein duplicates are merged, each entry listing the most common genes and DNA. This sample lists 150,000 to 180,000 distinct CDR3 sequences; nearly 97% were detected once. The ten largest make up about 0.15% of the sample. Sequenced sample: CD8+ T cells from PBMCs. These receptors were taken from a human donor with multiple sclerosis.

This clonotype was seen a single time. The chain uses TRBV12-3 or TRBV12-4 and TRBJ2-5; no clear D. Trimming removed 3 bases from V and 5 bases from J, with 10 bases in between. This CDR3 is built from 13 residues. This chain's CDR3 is CASSFPRSETQYF. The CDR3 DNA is TGTGCCAGCAGTTTCCCTCGATCCGAGACCCAGTACTTC.

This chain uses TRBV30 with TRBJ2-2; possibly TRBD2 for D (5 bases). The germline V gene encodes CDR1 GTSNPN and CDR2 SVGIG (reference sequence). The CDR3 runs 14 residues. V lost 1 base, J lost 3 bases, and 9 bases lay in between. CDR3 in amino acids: CAWSATGYTGELFF. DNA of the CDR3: TGTGCCTGGAGTGCCACGGGGTACACCGGGGAGCTGTTTTTT.

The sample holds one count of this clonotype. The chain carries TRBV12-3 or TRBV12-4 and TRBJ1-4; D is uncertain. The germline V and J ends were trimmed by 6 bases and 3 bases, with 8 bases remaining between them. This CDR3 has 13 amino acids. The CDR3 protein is CASSSGANEKLFF. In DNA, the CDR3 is TGTGCCAGCAGCTCCGGGGCTAATGAAAAACTGTTTTTT.

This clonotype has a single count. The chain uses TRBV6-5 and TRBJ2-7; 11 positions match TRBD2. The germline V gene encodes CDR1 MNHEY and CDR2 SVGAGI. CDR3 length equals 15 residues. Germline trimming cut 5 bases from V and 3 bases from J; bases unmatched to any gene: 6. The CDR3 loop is CASSPTSGGVYEQYF. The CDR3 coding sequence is TGTGCCAGCAGTCCCACTAGCGGGGGCGTCTACGAGCAGTACTTC.

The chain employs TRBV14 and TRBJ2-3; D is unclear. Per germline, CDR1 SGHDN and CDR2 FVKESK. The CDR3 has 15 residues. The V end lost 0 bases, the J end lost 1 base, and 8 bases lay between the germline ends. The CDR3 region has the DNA TGTGCCAGCAGCCAAGAAGGTCAGGGCACAGATACGCAGTATTTT. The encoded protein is CASSQEGQGTDTQYF. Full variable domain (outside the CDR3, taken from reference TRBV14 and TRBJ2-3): EAGVTQFPSHSVIEKGQTVTLRCDPISGHDNLYWYRRVMGKEIKFLLHFVKESKQDESGMPNNRFLAERTGGTYSTLKVQPAELEDSGVYFCASSQEGQGTDTQYFGPGTRLTVL.

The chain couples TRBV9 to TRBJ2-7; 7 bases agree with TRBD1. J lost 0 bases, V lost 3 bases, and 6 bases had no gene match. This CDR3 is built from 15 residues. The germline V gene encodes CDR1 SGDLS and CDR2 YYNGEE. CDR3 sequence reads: CASSGSGTASYEQYF. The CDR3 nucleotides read TGTGCCAGCAGCGGATCCGGGACAGCCTCCTACGAGCAGTACTTC. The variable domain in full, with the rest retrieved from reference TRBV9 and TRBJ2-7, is DSGVTQTPKHLITATGQRVTLRCSPRSGDLSVYWYQQSLDQGLQFLIQYYNGEERAKGNILERFSAQQFPDLHSELNLSSLELGDSALYFCASSGSGTASYEQYFGPGTRLTVT.

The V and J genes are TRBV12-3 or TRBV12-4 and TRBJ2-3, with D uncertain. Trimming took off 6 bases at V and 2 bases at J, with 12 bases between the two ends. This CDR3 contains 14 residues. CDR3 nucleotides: TGTGCCAGCAGCCGTCTACAGACCACAGATACGCAGTATTTT. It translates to CASSRLQTTDTQYF.

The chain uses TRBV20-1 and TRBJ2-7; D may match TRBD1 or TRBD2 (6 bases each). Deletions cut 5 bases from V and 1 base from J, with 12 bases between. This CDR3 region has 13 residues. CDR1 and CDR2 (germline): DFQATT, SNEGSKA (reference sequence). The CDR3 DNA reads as TGCAGTGCTCGGGGGCCTACATCCTACGAGCAGTACTTC. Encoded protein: CSARGPTSYEQYF.

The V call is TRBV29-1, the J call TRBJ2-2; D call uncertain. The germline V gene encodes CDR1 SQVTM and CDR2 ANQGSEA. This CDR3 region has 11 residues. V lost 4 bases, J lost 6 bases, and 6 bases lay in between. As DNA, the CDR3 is TGCAGCGTTGTGTCCGCCGGGGAGCTGTTTTTT. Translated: CSVVSAGELFF.

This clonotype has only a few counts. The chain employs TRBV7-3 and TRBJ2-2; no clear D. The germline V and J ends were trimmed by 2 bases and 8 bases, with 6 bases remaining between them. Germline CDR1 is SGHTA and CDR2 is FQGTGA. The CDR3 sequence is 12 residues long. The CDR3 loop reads CASSLVQGELFF. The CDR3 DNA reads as TGTGCCAGCAGCTTAGTTCAGGGGGAGCTGTTTTTT.

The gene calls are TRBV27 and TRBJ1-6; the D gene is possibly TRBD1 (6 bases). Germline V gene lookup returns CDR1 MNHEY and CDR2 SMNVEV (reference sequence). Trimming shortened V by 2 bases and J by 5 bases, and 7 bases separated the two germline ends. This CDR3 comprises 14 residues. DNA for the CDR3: TGTGCCAGCAGTTTAGAGGGGGATAATTCACCCCTCCACTTT. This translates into CASSLEGDNSPLHF.

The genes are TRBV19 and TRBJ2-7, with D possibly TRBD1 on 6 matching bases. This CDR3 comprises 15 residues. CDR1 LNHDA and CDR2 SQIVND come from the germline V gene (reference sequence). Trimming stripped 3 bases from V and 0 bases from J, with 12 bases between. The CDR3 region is CASSIAGANSYEQYF. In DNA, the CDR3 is TGTGCCAGTAGTATTGCAGGGGCAAACTCCTACGAGCAGTACTTC.

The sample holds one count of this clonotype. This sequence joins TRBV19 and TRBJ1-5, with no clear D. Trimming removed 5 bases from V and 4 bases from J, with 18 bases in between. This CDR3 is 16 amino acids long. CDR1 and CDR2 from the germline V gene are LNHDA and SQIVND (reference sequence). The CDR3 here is CASSQRYRALNQPQHF. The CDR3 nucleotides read TGTGCCAGTAGTCAACGTTACCGGGCCCTAAATCAGCCCCAGCATTTT.

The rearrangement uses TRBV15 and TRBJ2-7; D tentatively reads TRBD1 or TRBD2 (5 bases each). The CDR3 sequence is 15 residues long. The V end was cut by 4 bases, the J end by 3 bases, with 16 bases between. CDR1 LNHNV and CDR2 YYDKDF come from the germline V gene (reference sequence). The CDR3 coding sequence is TGTGCCACCAGCAAGGGACGGACGAACCTCTACGAGCAGTACGTC. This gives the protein CATSKGRTNLYEQYV.

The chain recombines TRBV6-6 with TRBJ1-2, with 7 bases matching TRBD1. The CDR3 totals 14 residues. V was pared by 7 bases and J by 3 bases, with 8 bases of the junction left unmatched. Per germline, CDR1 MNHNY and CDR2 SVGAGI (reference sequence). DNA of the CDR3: TGTGCCAGCAACCCCGCGACAGGGTACTATGGCTACACCTTC. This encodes CASNPATGYYGYTF.

CDR3 sequence: CRGSGMNTEAFF. The CDR3 nucleotides are TGCAGAGGGTCCGGAATGAACACTGAAGCTTTCTTT. V and J are TRBV29-1 and TRBJ1-1, with D unclear. This CDR3 comprises 12 residues. Per the germline V gene, CDR1 is SQVTM and CDR2 is ANQGSEA.

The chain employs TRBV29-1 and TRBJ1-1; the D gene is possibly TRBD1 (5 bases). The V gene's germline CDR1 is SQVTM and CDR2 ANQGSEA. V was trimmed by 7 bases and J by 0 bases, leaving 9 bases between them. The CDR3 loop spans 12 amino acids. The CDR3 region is CSAPGLNTEAFF. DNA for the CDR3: TGCAGCGCCCCGGGACTGAACACTGAAGCTTTCTTT.

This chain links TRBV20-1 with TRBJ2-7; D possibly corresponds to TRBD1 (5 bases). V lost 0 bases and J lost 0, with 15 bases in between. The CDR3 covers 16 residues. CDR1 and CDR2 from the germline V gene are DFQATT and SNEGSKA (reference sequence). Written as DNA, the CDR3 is TGCAGTGCTAGAGATCAGGGCCAAACGAGCTCCTACGAGCAGTACTTC. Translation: CSARDQGQTSSYEQYF.

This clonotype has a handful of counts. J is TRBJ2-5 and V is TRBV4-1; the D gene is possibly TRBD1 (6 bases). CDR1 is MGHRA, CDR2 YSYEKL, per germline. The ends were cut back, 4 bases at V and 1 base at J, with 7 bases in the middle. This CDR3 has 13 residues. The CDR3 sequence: CASSPGAQETQYF. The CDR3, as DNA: TGCGCCAGCAGCCCAGGGGCCCAAGAGACCCAGTACTTC.

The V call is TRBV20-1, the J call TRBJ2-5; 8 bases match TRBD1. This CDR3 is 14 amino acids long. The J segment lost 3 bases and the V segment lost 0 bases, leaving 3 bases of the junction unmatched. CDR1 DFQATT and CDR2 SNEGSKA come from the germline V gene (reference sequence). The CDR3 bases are TGCAGTGCTAGAGAGAACAGGGGGGAAGAGACCCAGTACTTC. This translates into CSARENRGEETQYF.

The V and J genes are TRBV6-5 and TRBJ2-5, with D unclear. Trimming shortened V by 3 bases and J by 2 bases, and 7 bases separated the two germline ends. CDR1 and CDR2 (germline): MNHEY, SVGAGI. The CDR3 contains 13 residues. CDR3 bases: TGTGCCAGCAGTTATGGGGATCAAGAGACCCAGTACTTC. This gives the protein CASSYGDQETQYF.

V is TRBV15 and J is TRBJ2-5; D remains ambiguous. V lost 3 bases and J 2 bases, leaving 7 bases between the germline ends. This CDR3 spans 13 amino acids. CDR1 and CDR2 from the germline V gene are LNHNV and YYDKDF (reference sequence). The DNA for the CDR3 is TGTGCCACCAGCAGGGACGGTCAAGAGACCCAGTACTTC. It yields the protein CATSRDGQETQYF.

In nucleotides, the CDR3 is TGTGCCAGCAGCTTAGCCAGTCGAAGTGGCTACACCTTC. Protein: CASSLASRSGYTF. The chain carries TRBV7-9 and TRBJ1-2; D unresolved. Germline loops: CDR1 SEHNR, CDR2 FQNEAQ (reference sequence). The ends were cut back, 0 bases at V and 7 bases at J, with 9 bases in the middle. The CDR3 length is 13 residues.

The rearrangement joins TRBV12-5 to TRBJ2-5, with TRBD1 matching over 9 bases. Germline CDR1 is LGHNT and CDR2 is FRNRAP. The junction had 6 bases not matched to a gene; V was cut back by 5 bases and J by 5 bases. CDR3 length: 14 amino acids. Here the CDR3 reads CASGKGQGVETQYF. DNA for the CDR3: TGTGCTAGTGGTAAGGGACAGGGCGTCGAGACCCAGTACTTC.

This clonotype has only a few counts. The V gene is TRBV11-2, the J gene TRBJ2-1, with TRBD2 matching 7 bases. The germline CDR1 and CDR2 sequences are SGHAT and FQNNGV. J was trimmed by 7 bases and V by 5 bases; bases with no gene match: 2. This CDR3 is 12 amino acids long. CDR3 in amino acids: CASSPGGNEQFF. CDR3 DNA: TGTGCCAGCAGCCCCGGGGGGAATGAGCAGTTCTTC.

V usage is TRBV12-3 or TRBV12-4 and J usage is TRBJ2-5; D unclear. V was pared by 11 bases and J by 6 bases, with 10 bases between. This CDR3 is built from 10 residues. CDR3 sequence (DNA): TGTGCCTCGGGTGGCCAGACCCAGTACTTC. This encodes CASGGQTQYF.

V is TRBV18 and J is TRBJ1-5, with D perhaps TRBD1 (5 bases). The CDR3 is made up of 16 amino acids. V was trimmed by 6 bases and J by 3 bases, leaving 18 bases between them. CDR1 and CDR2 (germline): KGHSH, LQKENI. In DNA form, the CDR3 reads TGTGCCAGCTCGTACCAGGGAACAGGCCACAATCAGCCCCAGCATTTT. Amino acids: CASSYQGTGHNQPQHF.

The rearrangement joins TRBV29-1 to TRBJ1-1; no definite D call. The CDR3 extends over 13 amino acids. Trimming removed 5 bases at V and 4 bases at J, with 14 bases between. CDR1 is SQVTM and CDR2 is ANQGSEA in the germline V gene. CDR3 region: CSVLRGSGTEAFF. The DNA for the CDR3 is TGCAGCGTTCTCCGGGGTAGCGGCACTGAAGCTTTCTTT.

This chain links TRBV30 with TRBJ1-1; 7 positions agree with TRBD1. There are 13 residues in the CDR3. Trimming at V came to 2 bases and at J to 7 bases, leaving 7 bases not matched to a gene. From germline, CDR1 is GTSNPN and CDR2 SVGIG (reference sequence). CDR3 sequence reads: CAWSFPTGFEAFF. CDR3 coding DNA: TGTGCCTGGAGTTTCCCGACAGGGTTTGAAGCTTTCTTT.

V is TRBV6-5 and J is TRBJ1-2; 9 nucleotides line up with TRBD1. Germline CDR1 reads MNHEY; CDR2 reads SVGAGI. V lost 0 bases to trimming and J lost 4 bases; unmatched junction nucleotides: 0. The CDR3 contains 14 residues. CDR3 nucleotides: TGTGCCAGCAGTTACTCGACAGGGGGCTATGGCTACACCTTC. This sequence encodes CASSYSTGGYGYTF.

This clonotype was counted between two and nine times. CDR3 region: CAWSGGSSYEQYV. CDR3 sequence (DNA): TGTGCCTGGAGCGGGGGAAGCTCCTACGAGCAGTACGTC. The V and J genes are TRBV30 and TRBJ2-7, with D perhaps TRBD2 (6 bases). The germline V gene has CDR1 GTSNPN and CDR2 SVGIG (reference sequence). This CDR3 is 13 amino acids long. V was shortened by 3 bases and J by 0 bases, with 9 bases between the two germline ends.

CDR3 DNA sequence: TGTGCCAGCAGTGAAGGTCGAGCGGGGGAGAGAGATACGCAGTATTTT. Translated, it gives CASSEGRAGERDTQYF. The chain couples TRBV12-3 or TRBV12-4 to TRBJ2-3, with 8 bases fitting TRBD2. Trimming cost V 5 bases and J 5 bases; bases outside gene matches: 12. This CDR3 is built from 16 residues.